These 27 T cell receptor beta chains share one sample of origin, sequenced in a study of OX40 agonist ivuxolimab in advanced cancers. The repertoire was sequenced with immunoSEQ multiplex PCR; TCRdb's copy has only in-frame clones and lacks some. This repertoire shows about 64,000 clones, around 84% found once; its top ten account for approximately 2%. The source was CD4+ or CD8+ T cells sorted from blood, collected in a trial of the OX40 agonist ivuxolimab. The receptors shown here come from an adult with an advanced solid tumor such as melanoma, head and neck, liver or kidney cancer.

V is TRBV20-1 and J is TRBJ2-7; no clear D gene. V was pared by 7 bases and J by 0 bases, with 7 bases between. Looked up from germline, CDR1 is DFQATT and CDR2 is SNEGSKA (reference sequence). This CDR3 comprises 11 residues. The CDR3 DNA is TGCAGTGGGTATACCTCCTACGAGCAGTACTTC. Residues: CSGYTSYEQYF.

V usage is TRBV2 and J usage is TRBJ1-4; D is perhaps TRBD1 (5 bases). Per germline, CDR1 SNHLY and CDR2 FYNNEI. V dropped 4 bases and J dropped 2 bases, with 8 bases sitting between them. The CDR3 runs to 14 residues. This CDR3 reads CASSVGGTNEKLFF. In nucleotides, the CDR3 is TGTGCCAGCAGTGTTGGGGGGACTAATGAAAAACTGTTTTTT.

The chain links TRBV5-1 to TRBJ2-3, with D unresolved. This CDR3 is 14 amino acids long. Trimming removed 0 bases at V and 6 bases at J, with 11 bases between. Germline CDR1 SGHRS, CDR2 YFSETQ. This CDR3 is CASSLEGRRDTQYF. CDR3 bases: TGCGCCAGCAGCTTGGAAGGTAGGCGGGATACGCAGTATTTT. Using reference TRBV5-1 and TRBJ2-3 for the parts outside the CDR3, the full variable domain is KAGVTQTPRYLIKTRGQQVTLSCSPISGHRSVSWYQQTPGQGLQFLFEYFSETQRNKGNFPGRFSGRQFSNSRSEMNVSTLELGDSALYLCASSLEGRRDTQYFGPGTRLTVL.

The J gene is TRBJ2-6, the V gene TRBV18, with D uncertain. The germline gives CDR1 KGHSH, CDR2 LQKENI. V was trimmed by 2 bases and J by 4 bases, leaving 3 bases between them. The CDR3 sequence is 13 residues long. The DNA of the CDR3 is TGTGCCAGCTCACCAGGAGGGGCCAACGTCCTGACTTTC. It codes for CASSPGGANVLTF.

V and J are TRBV7-6 and TRBJ1-1; D might be TRBD1 (6 bases). The V gene lost 5 bases and the J gene lost 4 bases, with 17 bases spanning the gap. Per the germline V gene, CDR1 is SGHVS and CDR2 is FNYEAQ. The CDR3 is 15 residues long. The CDR3 DNA sequence: TGTGCCAGCAGCCCTCGGACAGAACGTGGCACTGAAGCTTTCTTT. Translated, it gives CASSPRTERGTEAFF.

V usage is TRBV14 and J usage is TRBJ2-1; 7 nucleotides align to TRBD2. Trimming removed 0 bases from V and 0 bases from J; junction bases left unmatched: 8. The CDR3 has 18 amino acids. Germline assignment: CDR1 SGHDN and CDR2 FVKESK. The CDR3 spells CASSQERAGLLSYNEQFF. The DNA for the CDR3 is TGTGCCAGCAGCCAAGAACGGGCGGGACTACTCTCCTACAATGAGCAGTTCTTC.

V is TRBV19 and J is TRBJ1-5; 7 bases are shared with TRBD1. Germline CDR1 reads LNHDA; CDR2 reads SQIVND (reference sequence). The trim removed 7 bases at V and 5 bases at J, leaving 11 bases unmatched. The CDR3 spans 15 residues. The CDR3 DNA reads TGTGCCAGTATCGAGGGGGACAGAGAGTATCAGCCCCAGCATTTT. Its protein is CASIEGDREYQPQHF.

This clone has only a few counts. The gene calls are TRBV5-1 and TRBJ1-4; D call uncertain. The germline CDR1 and CDR2 sequences are SGHRS and YFSETQ. Trimming stripped 0 bases from V and 8 bases from J, with 14 bases between. The length of the CDR3 is 15 residues. In DNA form, the CDR3 reads TGCGCCAGCAGCTTGGGTATACAGCGAGAGGAAAAACTGTTTTTT. Translating gives CASSLGIQREEKLFF.

In this sample, this clone turned up a few times. This chain uses TRBV30 with TRBJ2-7, with D hard to call. V was clipped by 1 base and J by 1 base, with 5 bases between them. The CDR3 has 12 residues. CDR1 and CDR2 from the germline V gene are GTSNPN and SVGIG (reference sequence). CDR3 in amino acids: CAWSARSYEQYF. The DNA of the CDR3 is TGTGCCTGGAGTGCCCGGTCCTACGAGCAGTACTTC.

The V call is TRBV7-6, the J call TRBJ2-5; weak D call: TRBD2 (7 bases). Germline CDR1 is SGHVS and CDR2 is FNYEAQ. This CDR3 comprises 14 residues. Trimming cost V 3 bases and J 5 bases, with 13 bases left between them. CDR3 protein: CASSLAAGAETQYF. DNA for the CDR3: TGTGCCAGCAGCTTGGCCGCGGGGGCTGAGACCCAGTACTTC. Drawing the rest from reference TRBV7-6 and TRBJ2-5, the complete variable domain is GAGVSQSPRYKVTKRGQDVALRCDPISGHVSLYWYRQALGQGPEFLTYFNYEAQQDKSGLPNDRFSAERPEGSISTLTIQRTEQRDSAMYRCASSLAAGAETQYFGPGTRLLVL.

The chain is built from TRBV18 and TRBJ1-4; weak D call: TRBD1 (5 bases). Germline loops: CDR1 KGHSH, CDR2 LQKENI. Trimming stripped 3 bases from V and 4 bases from J, with 12 bases between. CDR3 length: 15 amino acids. The CDR3 region is CASSPPGDRNEKLFF. In nucleotides, the CDR3 is TGTGCCAGCTCACCCCCGGGGGACCGTAATGAAAAACTGTTTTTT.

The chain links TRBV2 to TRBJ2-3, with D unclear. This CDR3 has 11 residues. The V and J ends lost 2 bases and 9 bases respectively, with 6 bases between them. The germline gives CDR1 SNHLY, CDR2 FYNNEI. In DNA form, the CDR3 reads TGTGCCAGCAGTGAAAGAATGACGCAGTATTTT. The encoded protein is CASSERMTQYF.

The rearrangement uses TRBV20-1 and TRBJ2-1; D gene uncertain. V was trimmed by 6 bases and J by 10 bases, leaving 10 bases between them. Looked up from germline, CDR1 is DFQATT and CDR2 is SNEGSKA (reference sequence). The CDR3 contains 10 residues. CDR3 bases: TGCAGTGCCGTTTCGTGGGAGCAGTTCTTC. Protein sequence: CSAVSWEQFF.

A note on this clone: Other DNA sequences in this specimen translate into the identical CDR3. J is TRBJ2-5 and V is TRBV7-9; perhaps TRBD2 as D (5 bases). This CDR3 is 13 amino acids long. V lost 0 bases and J 5 bases, leaving 7 bases between the germline ends. Germline CDR1 SEHNR, CDR2 FQNEAQ (reference sequence). The CDR3 DNA sequence: TGTGCCAGCAGCTTAGCGGGAGCGGAGACCCAGTACTTC. Its protein is CASSLAGAETQYF.

The V and J genes are TRBV5-1 and TRBJ2-3; 9 positions match TRBD2. CDR3 length: 17 amino acids. V shed 0 bases and J 3 bases; nucleotides not matched to a gene: 8. Germline V lookup: CDR1 SGHRS, CDR2 YFSETQ. The CDR3 DNA reads as TGCGCCAGCAGCTTGGCTGGGCGGGGGGGCCGGACAGATACGCAGTATTTT. Residues: CASSLAGRGGRTDTQYF.

The rearrangement joins TRBV19 to TRBJ2-4, with no clear D. In germline, CDR1 is LNHDA, CDR2 SQIVND (reference sequence). The CDR3 totals 14 residues. V was clipped by 3 bases and J by 0 bases, with 6 bases between them. CDR3 coding DNA: TGTGCCAGTAGTATTGAATTAGCCAAAAACATTCAGTACTTC. It translates to CASSIELAKNIQYF.

The chain joins TRBV7-9 to TRBJ2-1, with TRBD2 matching over 8 bases. J gave up 6 bases and V 3 bases, and 7 bases lay outside the gene matches. Germline CDR1 is SEHNR and CDR2 is FQNEAQ (reference sequence). This CDR3 has 15 amino acids. The DNA for the CDR3 is TGTGCCAGCAGCTTGAGCGGGAGCTTTGGCAATGAGCAGTTCTTC. Protein product: CASSLSGSFGNEQFF.

The gene calls are TRBV30 and TRBJ2-7, with a weak D call TRBD2 (6 bases). The V gene lost 3 bases and the J gene lost 6 bases, with 15 bases spanning the gap. The CDR3 runs 13 residues. CDR1 is GTSNPN, CDR2 SVGIG, per germline (reference sequence). The CDR3 here is CAWRLEGLREQYF. The CDR3, as DNA: TGTGCCTGGAGGTTGGAGGGCCTTCGCGAGCAGTACTTC.

Here the CDR3 DNA reads TGCGCCAGCAGCTATCGAGTAGACACTGAAGCTTTCTTT. This translates into CASSYRVDTEAFF. The J gene is TRBJ1-1, the V gene TRBV5-1; no definite D call. V lost 3 bases, J lost 3 bases, and 9 bases lay in between. Germline V gene sequence: CDR1 SGHRS, CDR2 YFSETQ. The CDR3 has 13 amino acids. The variable domain in full, completed from reference TRBV5-1 and TRBJ1-1, reads KAGVTQTPRYLIKTRGQQVTLSCSPISGHRSVSWYQQTPGQGLQFLFEYFSETQRNKGNFPGRFSGRQFSNSRSEMNVSTLELGDSALYLCASSYRVDTEAFFGQGTRLTVV.

The DNA for the CDR3 is TGTGCCAGCACCAGGGTGCGCAATCAGCCCCAGCATTTT. Translated: CASTRVRNQPQHF. The chain couples TRBV12-1 to TRBJ1-5; TRBD1, as called in the table, went unchecked against the DNA. TRBV12-1 is marked as a pseudogene. The CDR3 is 13 amino acids.

The rearrangement joins TRBV7-6 to TRBJ1-4; D not certain. CDR1 and CDR2 (germline): SGHVS, FNYEAQ. V was cut by 1 base and J by 4 bases, with 13 bases left in between. This CDR3 has 16 residues. CDR3 in amino acids: CASSLGVGVLNEKLFF. The CDR3 DNA follows: TGTGCCAGCAGCTTAGGAGTTGGTGTCCTTAATGAAAAACTGTTTTTT.

V is TRBV19 and J is TRBJ1-3, with D maybe TRBD1 (5 bases). CDR1 LNHDA and CDR2 SQIVND come from the germline V gene (reference sequence). This CDR3 region has 13 residues. V lost 10 bases and J 0 bases, leaving 10 bases between the germline ends. This chain's CDR3 is CATSGSSGNTIYF. CDR3 bases: TGTGCCACATCAGGGAGCTCTGGAAACACCATATATTTT.

The rearrangement links TRBV5-1 to TRBJ1-6, with D possibly being TRBD1 (5 bases). Germline assignment: CDR1 SGHRS and CDR2 YFSETQ. The CDR3 is made up of 15 amino acids. V dropped 2 bases and J dropped 5 bases, with 11 bases sitting between them. In DNA form, the CDR3 reads TGCGCCAGCAGCTTAGCCAGGGTCGATAATTCACCCCTCCACTTT. This sequence encodes CASSLARVDNSPLHF.

The chain is built from TRBV28 and TRBJ2-3; D not resolved. CDR1 MDHEN and CDR2 SYDVKM come from the germline V gene. The CDR3 runs to 14 residues. Trimming took off 7 bases at V and 5 bases at J, with 16 bases between the two ends. Here the CDR3 reads CASTSVGLGDTQYF. DNA of the CDR3: TGTGCCAGCACCAGTGTGGGTTTGGGAGATACGCAGTATTTT.

V and J are TRBV9 and TRBJ1-1, with a tentative D call TRBD1 (5 bases). V was trimmed by 3 bases and J by 6 bases, leaving 12 bases between them. Germline CDR1 and CDR2: SGDLS and YYNGEE. The CDR3 loop spans 13 amino acids. The DNA for the CDR3 is TGTGCCAGCAGCGAGGGACCGGGCGCTGAAGCTTTCTTT. It specifies CASSEGPGAEAFF. Based on the CDR3 plus reference TRBV9 and TRBJ1-1, the full variable domain is DSGVTQTPKHLITATGQRVTLRCSPRSGDLSVYWYQQSLDQGLQFLIQYYNGEERAKGNILERFSAQQFPDLHSELNLSSLELGDSALYFCASSEGPGAEAFFGQGTRLTVV.

The rearrangement joins TRBV5-5 to TRBJ2-7; D remains ambiguous. Trimming removed 0 bases at V and 4 bases at J, with 5 bases between. Germline V lookup: CDR1 SGHKS, CDR2 YYEKEE (reference sequence). CDR3 length: 12 residues. CDR3 DNA: TGTGCCAGCAGCTTGGGGGCTTACGAGCAGTACTTC. This gives the protein CASSLGAYEQYF. Complete variable domain (other parts from reference TRBV5-5 and TRBJ2-7): DAGVTQSPTHLIKTRGQQVTLRCSPISGHKSVSWYQQVLGQGPQFIFQYYEKEERGRGNFPDRFSARQFPNYSSELNVNALLLGDSALYLCASSLGAYEQYFGPGTRLTVT.

The rearrangement links TRBV6-1 to TRBJ2-7; possibly TRBD1 for D (5 bases). The CDR3 sequence is 14 residues long. Germline-derived CDR1 and CDR2 are MNHNS and SASEGT. V lost 6 bases, J lost 3 bases, and 15 bases lay in between. The CDR3 nucleotides are TGTGCCAGCAGCGCCGCAGGGAACGTCTACGAGCAGTACTTC. As protein: CASSAAGNVYEQYF.